This T cell receptor beta chain emerged from a study of cytomegalovirus exposure and HLA in healthy donors. 60 Vbeta and 13 Jbeta primers were used in PCR. Produced via immunoSEQ multiplex PCR; TCRdb's table is partial and in-frame only. Seen here are about 110,000 clones, over 75% observed once, and the top ten hold just under 2.5%. V was shortened by 0 bases and J by 6 bases, with 9 bases between the two germline ends. Looked up from germline, CDR1 is SGHAT and CDR2 is FQNNGV. The CDR3 consists of 14 residues. The rearrangement joins TRBV11-2 to TRBJ1-3; the D is unclear. Sequencing input: PBMCs. This receptor was obtained from a woman aged 18-29 years in good health and CMV-seronegative. Here the CDR3 reads CASSLDLGENTIYF. The CDR3 DNA is TGTGCCAGCAGCTTAGATTTGGGAGAAAACACCATATATTTT.